A selection of T cell receptor beta chains follows, all from one sample in a study of cytomegalovirus exposure and HLA in healthy donors. Assay: immunoSEQ multiplex PCR; the TCRdb copy retains only in-frame clones and omits some. The sample gives 62,000 or so clones, 83% of which show up once; 4.3% is in the top ten. Material: PBMCs. Receptors were obtained from a man aged 30 to 45 in good health and CMV-seronegative. Each CDR3 is given with its conserved first and last residue. Fields, in order: clone size, D gene, V gene, J gene, CDR3 protein, CDR3 DNA. The D gene is left open where the match is weak. Rows may omit the clone size; those that give it use once, few, many or a size class.

NA,TRBD1,TRBV6-1,TRBJ1-1,CASSPGTGLNTEAFF,TGTGCCAGCAGTCCCGGGACAGGGTTGAACACTGAAGCTTTCTTT
few,TRBD1,TRBV6-1,TRBJ1-4,CASSGGQSNEKLFF,TGTGCCAGCAGTGGGGGACAGTCGAACGAAAAACTGTTTTTT
NA,TRBD2,TRBV7-9,TRBJ2-5,CAVRGLAGSETQYF,TGTGCCGTGCGAGGACTAGCGGGGTCAGAGACCCAGTACTTC
NA,NA,TRBV19,TRBJ2-3,CATSPPGDTQYF,TGTGCCACTTCCCCTCCAGGGGATACGCAGTATTTT
NA,TRBD1,TRBV25-1,TRBJ1-1,CASSATGGTEAFF,TGTGCCAGCAGTGCTACAGGGGGCACTGAAGCTTTCTTT
NA,NA,TRBV9,TRBJ2-2,CASSPHGAYDGGELFF,TGTGCCAGCAGCCCACATGGGGCTTACGATGGTGGGGAGCTGTTTTTT
NA,TRBD1,TRBV6-5,TRBJ1-2,CASKSQGVSNYGYTF,TGTGCCAGCAAGTCCCAGGGGGTTTCTAACTATGGCTACACCTTC
NA,NA,TRBV5-8,TRBJ2-7,CASSPSGLSYEQYF,TGTGCCAGCAGCCCCTCGGGACTCTCCTACGAGCAGTACTTC
NA,NA,TRBV9,TRBJ2-4,CASSVGQGSMTKNIQYF,TGTGCCAGCAGCGTAGGGCAGGGTAGTATGACCAAAAACATTCAGTACTTC
NA,NA,TRBV12-2,TRBJ1-1,CASRLFGGGHRAGQGTEAFF,TGTGCAAGTCGCTTATTCGGGGGGGGCCACAGGGCGGGACAGGGCACTGAAGCTTTCTTT
NA,TRBD1,TRBV7-9,TRBJ1-1,CASRMTGEATEAFF,TGTGCCAGCCGAATGACAGGGGAGGCCACTGAAGCTTTCTTT
NA,TRBD1,TRBV9,TRBJ2-5,CASSVRTGRLETQYF,TGTGCCAGCAGCGTCCGGACAGGTCGTCTGGAGACCCAGTACTTC
NA,TRBD2,TRBV7-2,TRBJ2-7,CASSPGLGLIYEQYF,TGTGCCAGCAGCCCGGGACTAGGACTGATCTACGAGCAGTACTTC
NA,NA,TRBV19,TRBJ2-7,CASSPDGGGRFEQYF,TGTGCCAGTAGTCCAGACGGGGGAGGTCGGTTCGAGCAGTACTTC
NA,TRBD2,TRBV7-8,TRBJ2-3,CASSLAGAGGGTDTQYF,TGTGCCAGCAGCTTAGCTGGAGCGGGGGGGGGCACAGATACGCAGTATTTT
NA,TRBD2,TRBV12-5,TRBJ2-5,CASGAAAGSGVEAQYF,TGTGCTAGTGGTGCAGCCGCGGGTAGCGGGGTTGAGGCCCAGTACTTC
NA,TRBD1,TRBV7-9,TRBJ2-7,CASSQGDRGLYEQYF,TGTGCCAGCAGCCAAGGGGACAGGGGACTCTACGAGCAGTACTTC
NA,NA,TRBV19,TRBJ2-3,CASSIRGTDTQYF,TGTGCCAGTAGTATTCGGGGGACGGATACGCAGTATTTT
NA,TRBD1,TRBV7-3,TRBJ1-3,CASSFRDREAAGGGNTIYF,TGTGCCAGCAGCTTCCGGGACAGGGAGGCAGCAGGTGGTGGAAACACCATATATTTT
NA,NA,TRBV5-1,TRBJ1-2,CASSLKAGVERNYGYTF,TGCGCCAGCAGCTTGAAGGCAGGGGTGGAGAGAAACTATGGCTACACCTTC
NA,TRBD2,TRBV11-2,TRBJ2-7,CASSSGLAGVYEQYF,TGTGCCAGCAGCTCGGGACTAGCGGGGGTCTACGAGCAGTACTTC
NA,TRBD1,TRBV7-2,TRBJ2-3,CASSLVTRTGTSTDTQYF,TGTGCCAGCAGCTTAGTTACCCGGACAGGAACTAGCACAGATACGCAGTATTTT
NA,TRBD1,TRBV4-1,TRBJ1-1,CASRGGTGLAEAFF,TGCGCCAGCAGGGGCGGGACAGGGCTGGCTGAAGCTTTCTTT
few,NA,TRBV5-1,TRBJ1-1,CASSPGYSNTEAFF,TGCGCCAGCAGCCCAGGGTACAGCAACACTGAAGCTTTCTTT
NA,NA,TRBV19,TRBJ2-4,CASSVGATLAKNIQYF,TGTGCCAGTAGCGTGGGGGCTACCCTAGCCAAAAACATTCAGTACTTC
few,TRBD2,TRBV10-1,TRBJ2-1,CASSEASGPDEQFF,TGCGCCAGCAGTGAGGCTAGCGGACCTGATGAGCAGTTCTTC
NA,TRBD1,TRBV27,TRBJ2-1,CASSPPRDRGGNEQFF,TGTGCCAGCAGCCCCCCCCGGGACAGGGGAGGAAATGAGCAGTTCTTC
NA,NA,TRBV7-2,TRBJ2-2,CASSLVLVNTGELFF,TGTGCCAGCAGCTTAGTCCTAGTGAACACCGGGGAGCTGTTTTTT
few,NA,TRBV4-3,TRBJ1-2,CASSQDLTGPGGYTF,TGCGCCAGCAGCCAAGATCTTACAGGTCCAGGGGGCTACACCTTC
NA,TRBD2,TRBV6-1,TRBJ2-3,CASSELAGGPDTQYF,TGTGCCAGCAGTGAACTAGCGGGTGGACCAGATACGCAGTATTTT
NA,TRBD2,TRBV5-1,TRBJ2-1,CASSLGLALMGEQFF,TGCGCCAGCAGCTTGGGACTAGCGCTTATGGGGGAGCAGTTCTTC
once,TRBD2,TRBV5-6,TRBJ2-5,CASRLTSGGQETQYF,TGTGCCAGCAGGCTAACTAGCGGGGGTCAAGAGACCCAGTACTTC
NA,NA,TRBV25-1,TRBJ2-2,CASSDPGGVAGELFF,TGTGCCAGCAGTGACCCCGGCGGGGTGGCCGGGGAGCTGTTTTTT